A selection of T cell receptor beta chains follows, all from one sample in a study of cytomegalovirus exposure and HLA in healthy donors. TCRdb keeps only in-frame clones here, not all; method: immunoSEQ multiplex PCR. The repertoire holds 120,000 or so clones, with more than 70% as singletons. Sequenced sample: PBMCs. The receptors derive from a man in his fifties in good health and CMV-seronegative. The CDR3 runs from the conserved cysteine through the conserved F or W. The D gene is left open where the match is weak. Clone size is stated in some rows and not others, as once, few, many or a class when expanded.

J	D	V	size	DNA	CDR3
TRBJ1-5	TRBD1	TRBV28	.	TGTGCCAGCAGTGCAACCCCGGGACAGTCTCATTTT	CASSATPGQSHF
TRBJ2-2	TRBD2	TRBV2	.	TGTGCCAGCAGAGAGCGGGGGGTTAACACCGGGGAGCTGTTTTTT	CASRERGVNTGELFF
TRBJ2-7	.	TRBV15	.	TGTGCCACCAGCAGTACAGGGAATATAGAGCAGTACTTC	CATSSTGNIEQYF
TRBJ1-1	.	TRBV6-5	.	TGTGCCAGCGGCACAGGGAAAGGGAACACTGAAGCTTTCTTT	CASGTGKGNTEAFF
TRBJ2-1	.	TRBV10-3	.	TGTGCCATCAGTTCAGGCGGGGGCCTCTCCTACAATGAGCAGTTCTTC	CAISSGGGLSYNEQFF
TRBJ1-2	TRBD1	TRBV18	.	TGTGCCAGCTCACCACCAGACAGGGCGAACTATGGCTACACCTTC	CASSPPDRANYGYTF
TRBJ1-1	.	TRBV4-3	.	TGCGCCAGCACCCAAGAGATTGGGGGGAGCACTGAAGCTTTCTTT	CASTQEIGGSTEAFF
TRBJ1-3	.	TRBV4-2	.	TGTGCCAGCAGCCAAGATTTGGCAGGAGGAAACACCATATATTTT	CASSQDLAGGNTIYF
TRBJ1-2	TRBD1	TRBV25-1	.	TGTGCCAGCAGTGAAGTGCTTGGGACAGGGGCCTATGGCTACACCTTC	CASSEVLGTGAYGYTF
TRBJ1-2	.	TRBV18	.	TGTGCCAGCTCACCAGGGCCAGACTATGGCTACACCTTC	CASSPGPDYGYTF
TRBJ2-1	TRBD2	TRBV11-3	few	TGTGCCAGCAGCCCTCATGGCGGGGGACGCCCCAATGAGCAGTTCTTC	CASSPHGGGRPNEQFF
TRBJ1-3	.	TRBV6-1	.	TGTGCCAGCATCCCCCAGGGTTCTGGAAACACCATATATTTT	CASIPQGSGNTIYF
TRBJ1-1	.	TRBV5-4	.	TGTGCCAGCAGCCCCCTCGGGAACACTGAAGCTTTCTTT	CASSPLGNTEAFF
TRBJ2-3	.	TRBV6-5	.	TGTGCCAGCAGCCTCAACCGGGTTGGGGATACGCAGTATTTT	CASSLNRVGDTQYF
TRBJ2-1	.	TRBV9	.	TGTGCCAGCAGCCTCTCGACAGTCTCCTACAATGAGCAGTTCTTC	CASSLSTVSYNEQFF
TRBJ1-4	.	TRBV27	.	TGTGCCAGCAGTTTATCGGTAGAGTTCGAAAAACTGTTTTTT	CASSLSVEFEKLFF
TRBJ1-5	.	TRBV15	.	TGTGCCACCAGCAAAATCACGTCAGGGATCTGGCAGCCCCAGCATTTT	CATSKITSGIWQPQHF
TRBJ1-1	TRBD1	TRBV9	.	TGTGCCAGCAGCCTGACAGGGGGGAACACTGAAGCTTTCTTT	CASSLTGGNTEAFF
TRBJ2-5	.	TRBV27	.	TGTGCCAGCAGATATCGGGAGACCCAGTACTTC	CASRYRETQYF
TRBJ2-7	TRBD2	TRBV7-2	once	TGTGCCAGCAGCTTCCAACCCCCCGGGACTAGCGGCCCCGAGCAGTACTTC	CASSFQPPGTSGPEQYF
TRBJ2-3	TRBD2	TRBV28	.	TGTGCCAGCACCACCAGGCGGGGGGGGCCTCAAGCAGATACGCAGTATTTT	CASTTRRGGPQADTQYF
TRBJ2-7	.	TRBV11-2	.	TGTGCCAGCAGCTTAGAGGGGGGAACTTCGTACGAGCAGTACTTC	CASSLEGGTSYEQYF
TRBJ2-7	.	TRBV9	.	TGTGCCAGCACCCCCTGGGGGGGCGGCTCCTACGAGCAGTACTTC	CASTPWGGGSYEQYF
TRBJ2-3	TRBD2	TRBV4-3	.	TGCGCCAGCAACTCAGGGAGGGGCACAGATACGCAGTATTTT	CASNSGRGTDTQYF
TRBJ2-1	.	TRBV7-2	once	TGTGCCAGCAGCTTAGACGGTACGGGGGATGAGCAGTTCTTC	CASSLDGTGDEQFF
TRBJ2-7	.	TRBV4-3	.	TGCGCCAGCAGCCAAGATTACAGCTTCAGCTCCTACGAGCAGTACTTC	CASSQDYSFSSYEQYF
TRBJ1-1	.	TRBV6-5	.	TGTGCCAGCGGCAGGGGAGACACTGAAGCTTTCTTT	CASGRGDTEAFF
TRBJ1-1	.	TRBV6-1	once	TGTGCCAGCAGTGAAGGGGGGAGGGGACCCCCTGAAGCTTTCTTT	CASSEGGRGPPEAFF
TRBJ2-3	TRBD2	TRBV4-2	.	TGTGCCAGCAGCCAGGGGAGGACTAGCGGGAGATGGGCAGATACGCAGTATTTT	CASSQGRTSGRWADTQYF
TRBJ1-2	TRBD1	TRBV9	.	TGTGCCAGCAGCGCCCTGACAGGGTTTAATGGCTACACCTTC	CASSALTGFNGYTF
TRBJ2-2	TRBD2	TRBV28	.	TGTGCCAGCAGTCCCCCCGGGCTAGCGGGTGCACTCAACACCGGGGAGCTGTTTTTT	CASSPPGLAGALNTGELFF
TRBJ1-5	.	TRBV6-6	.	TGTGCCAGCCAGAAAGGGGGAAGGAAGCAGCCCCAGCATTTT	CASQKGGRKQPQHF
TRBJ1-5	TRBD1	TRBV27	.	TGTGCCAGCAGTTCGATGGGCCAACAGGGGCCTCTTGAGCCCCAGCATTTT	CASSSMGQQGPLEPQHF
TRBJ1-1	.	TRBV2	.	TGTGCCAGTATAATAGGGGAAAACACTGAAGCTTTCTTT	CASIIGENTEAFF
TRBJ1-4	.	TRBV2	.	TGTGCCAGCAGTGTTGGGGGGGCGCAAGATGAAAAACTGTTTTTT	CASSVGGAQDEKLFF
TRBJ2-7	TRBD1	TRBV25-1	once	TGTGCCAGCAGTGCAGGGGGCGAGCAGTACTTC	CASSAGGEQYF
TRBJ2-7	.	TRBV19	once	TGTGCCAGTAGTAACCTCGGGGGGCAGACGGGACCTGTTCTCTACGAGCAGTACTTC	CASSNLGGQTGPVLYEQYF
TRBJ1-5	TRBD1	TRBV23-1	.	TGCGCCAGCATCCCACAGGGGAAGGATCAGCCCCAGCATTTT	CASIPQGKDQPQHF
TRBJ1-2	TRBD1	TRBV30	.	TGTGCCTGGAGTAGGGACAGTAACTATGGCTACACCTTC	CAWSRDSNYGYTF
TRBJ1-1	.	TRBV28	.	TGTGCCAGCGTTTTAATGGCCGGGGAAGGCACTGAAGCTTTCTTT	CASVLMAGEGTEAFF
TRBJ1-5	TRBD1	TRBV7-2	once	TGTGCCAGCAGTGCCGACAGGGATCAGCCCCAGCATTTT	CASSADRDQPQHF
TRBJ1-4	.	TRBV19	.	TGTGCCAGTAGCTTAAATGAAAAACTGTTTTTT	CASSLNEKLFF